These 16 T cell receptor beta chains originate from one sample sequenced in a study of long-term antiretroviral therapy in people with HIV. Researchers ran immunoSEQ v3.0 at survey level. TCRdb's copy holds only in-frame clones and misses some; the assay was immunoSEQ multiplex PCR. The data hold roughly 31,000 clones, with roughly nine tenths observed a single time. The sample was unsorted PBMCs, taken approximately 5 years before starting antiretroviral therapy. Receptors were obtained from a man aged 45-65 years with HIV.

V and J are TRBV11-2 and TRBJ1-2, with D maybe TRBD1 (6 bases). The V end was cut by 6 bases, the J end by 3 bases, with 11 bases between. There are 13 residues in the CDR3. The germline gives CDR1 SGHAT, CDR2 FQNNGV. The CDR3 DNA sequence: TGTGCCAGCAGGGGCAGGGGAGACTATGGCTACACCTTC. It is translated as CASRGRGDYGYTF.

The chain uses TRBV11-2 and TRBJ1-1, with TRBD1 matching over 9 bases. Germline-derived CDR1 and CDR2 are SGHAT and FQNNGV. The CDR3 has 15 amino acids. After removal of 5 bases from V and 5 bases from J, the junction contained 9 bases not matched to a gene. In nucleotides, the CDR3 is TGTGCCAGCAGCGCGGGGACAGGGTGGGGGACTGAAGCTTTCTTT. Amino acids: CASSAGTGWGTEAFF.

The chain couples TRBV5-5 to TRBJ2-6; 9 bases are a match to TRBD2. Germline lookup yields CDR1 SGHKS and CDR2 YYEKEE (reference sequence). The ends lost 4 bases at V and 4 bases at J; junction bases unmatched: 9. The CDR3 sequence is 17 residues long. The CDR3 loop reads CASSSSGSPDGANVLTF. The CDR3 nucleotides read TGTGCCAGCAGCAGTAGCGGGAGTCCTGACGGGGCCAACGTCCTGACTTTC. The whole variable domain, filled in from reference TRBV5-5 and TRBJ2-6, reads DAGVTQSPTHLIKTRGQQVTLRCSPISGHKSVSWYQQVLGQGPQFIFQYYEKEERGRGNFPDRFSARQFPNYSSELNVNALLLGDSALYLCASSSSGSPDGANVLTFGAGSRLTVL.

The chain joins TRBV4-3 to TRBJ2-2; D uncertain. Germline CDR1 is LGHNA and CDR2 is YSLEER. The CDR3 runs to 14 residues. The V gene lost 4 bases and the J gene lost 4 bases, with 10 bases spanning the gap. CDR3 loop: CASSLNFGTGELFF. The CDR3 DNA sequence: TGCGCCAGCAGCCTTAACTTTGGCACCGGGGAGCTGTTTTTT.

The chain is built from TRBV28 and TRBJ1-1, with 8 nucleotides matching TRBD1. Germline CDR1 reads MDHEN; CDR2 reads SYDVKM. The CDR3 contains 17 residues. J was trimmed by 2 bases and V by 5 bases; bases with no gene match: 13. The CDR3 DNA reads as TGTGCCAGCAGTCCCCCGGGACAGGAGGTCCCCAACACTGAAGCTTTCTTT. It translates to CASSPPGQEVPNTEAFF.

This chain connects TRBV5-1 to TRBJ2-3, with TRBD2 matching 11 bases. Germline-derived CDR1 and CDR2 are SGHRS and YFSETQ. CDR3 length equals 17 residues. V lost 0 bases, J lost 4 bases, and 7 bases stayed unmatched. Here the CDR3 DNA reads TGCGCCAGCAGCTTGGCGGGTAGCGGGGGGGCGCCAGATACGCAGTATTTT. As protein: CASSLAGSGGAPDTQYF.

V is TRBV7-3 and J is TRBJ2-7; unclear D gene. V was clipped by 1 base and J by 6 bases, with 10 bases between them. Germline CDR1 SGHTA, CDR2 FQGTGA. The CDR3 sequence is 13 residues long. The CDR3 bases are TGTGCCAGCAGCTTAAGTCACCTGGGCGAGCAGTACTTC. Its translation is CASSLSHLGEQYF.

The chain combines TRBV18 with TRBJ2-2; 9 nucleotides agree with TRBD1. The CDR3 is 16 residues long. Germline V gene data show CDR1 as KGHSH and CDR2 as LQKENI. After removal of 3 bases from V and 3 bases from J, the junction contained 5 bases not matched to a gene. The CDR3 loop is CASSPGQGRDTGELFF. CDR3 DNA: TGTGCCAGCTCACCTGGACAGGGGAGGGACACCGGGGAGCTGTTTTTT.

The chain combines TRBV4-1 with TRBJ2-3; tentative D call: TRBD1 (5 bases). CDR1 is MGHRA and CDR2 is YSYEKL in the germline V gene. Between the trimmed V and J ends, which lost 1 base and 2 bases, there was a span of 10 bases. The CDR3 consists of 15 residues. The CDR3: CASSQGQRNTDTQYF. The CDR3 DNA reads TGCGCCAGCAGCCAAGGACAGCGAAACACAGATACGCAGTATTTT.

This clone was observed a single time. This chain links TRBV10-3 with TRBJ1-2; D not certain. The CDR3 sequence is 15 residues long. Germline CDR1 reads ENHRY; CDR2 reads SYGVKD. Trimming removed 6 bases at V and 4 bases at J, with 18 bases between. This chain's CDR3 is CAISHHRETFYGYTF. The CDR3 DNA follows: TGTGCCATCAGCCACCACAGAGAAACTTTCTATGGCTACACCTTC.

V gene TRBV9 combines with J gene TRBJ2-3, with D unclear. Germline CDR1 SGDLS, CDR2 YYNGEE. The CDR3 consists of 15 residues. The germline V and J ends were trimmed by 3 bases and 1 base, with 12 bases remaining between them. CDR3 sequence reads: CASSGKGRRTDTQYF. The CDR3 coding sequence is TGTGCCAGCAGCGGAAAGGGCAGGCGCACAGATACGCAGTATTTT.

The sample holds a few counts of this clone. The rearrangement joins TRBV9 to TRBJ2-1, with 9 bases that match TRBD2. After removal of 4 bases from V and 5 bases from J, the junction contained 10 bases not matched to a gene. This CDR3 is 16 amino acids long. Germline lookup yields CDR1 SGDLS and CDR2 YYNGEE. Here the CDR3 DNA reads TGTGCCAGCAGCCCCAGGGTAGCGGGGGAGAACAATGAGCAGTTCTTC. Residues: CASSPRVAGENNEQFF.

V and J are TRBV11-3 and TRBJ2-3; no definite D call. From germline, CDR1 is SGHNT and CDR2 YENEEA. The V end was cut by 4 bases, the J end by 2 bases, with 7 bases between. The CDR3 sequence is 13 residues long. CDR3 sequence reads: CASSSIFTDTQYF. CDR3 nucleotides: TGTGCCAGCAGCTCTATATTCACAGATACGCAGTATTTT.

The rearrangement links TRBV11-2 to TRBJ2-2; 8 bases fit TRBD1. Germline V gene data show CDR1 as SGHAT and CDR2 as FQNNGV. Germline trimming cut 4 bases from V and 4 bases from J; bases unmatched to any gene: 11. CDR3 length equals 17 residues. CDR3 loop: CASSYLSGQGITGELFF. The CDR3 region has the DNA TGTGCCAGCAGCTATCTCTCAGGACAGGGTATCACCGGGGAGCTGTTTTTT.

The chain employs TRBV28 and TRBJ1-2; tentatively, D is TRBD1 (5 bases). V lost 5 bases and J lost 3, with 16 bases in between. The CDR3 length is 15 residues. Germline V gives CDR1 MDHEN, CDR2 SYDVKM. The CDR3 region has the DNA TGTGCCAGCAGTCTCCACCTGGGCAGGGACTATGGCTACACCTTC. This codes for CASSLHLGRDYGYTF.

This chain connects TRBV5-4 to TRBJ2-5, with D possibly TRBD2 on 7 matching bases. The CDR3 extends over 14 amino acids. V was pared by 2 bases and J by 4 bases, with 12 bases between. CDR1 is SGHNT, CDR2 YYREEE, per germline (reference sequence). CDR3 protein: CASSFGGGGETQYF. In DNA form, the CDR3 reads TGTGCCAGCAGCTTCGGAGGGGGGGGAGAGACCCAGTACTTC. The whole variable domain, remainder taken from reference TRBV5-4 and TRBJ2-5, is ETGVTQSPTHLIKTRGQQVTLRCSSQSGHNTVSWYQQALGQGPQFIFQYYREEENGRGNFPPRFSGLQFPNYSSELNVNALELDDSALYLCASSFGGGGETQYFGPGTRLLVL.